The rows below give T cell receptor beta chains drawn from one sample of a study of OX40 agonist ivuxolimab in advanced cancers. Produced via immunoSEQ multiplex PCR; TCRdb's table is partial and in-frame only. The repertoire holds around 100,000 clones, 90% to 95% seen once, with around 2.7% in the top ten. The sequencing used CD4+ or CD8+ T cells sorted from blood, collected in a trial of the OX40 agonist ivuxolimab. The receptors stem from an adult with an advanced solid tumor such as melanoma, head and neck, liver or kidney cancer. Each CDR3 is given without its conserved first and last residue. The order of the fields is J gene, V gene, CDR3 protein.

TRBJ2-5	TRBV18	ASSAIRGETQY
TRBJ1-2	TRBV30	AWSRGLANYGYT
TRBJ2-7	TRBV28	ASSSSDRTYEQY
TRBJ1-4	TRBV6-6	ATLWEGGGEKLF
TRBJ1-1	TRBV6-5	ASSNTGRTEAF
TRBJ2-3	TRBV27	ATKGGASTDTQY
TRBJ2-7	TRBV19	ASSKNRDRVNEQY
TRBJ2-3	TRBV5-6	ASSFFVTRTDTQY
TRBJ1-5	TRBV7-2	ASSVEVNQPQH
TRBJ2-7	TRBV6-6	ASSSRGTNEQY
TRBJ2-7	TRBV15	ATRAGTSRYEQY
TRBJ1-1	TRBV7-2	ASSPGQGSTEAF
TRBJ1-4	TRBV19	ASSSLDEKLF
TRBJ2-6	TRBV27	ASSLIGQGESGANVLT
TRBJ1-1	TRBV11-2	ASTDPGTFTEAF
TRBJ2-7	TRBV10-3	AISESTGNSYEQY
TRBJ2-5	TRBV2	ASGLDRGEETQY
TRBJ1-5	TRBV28	ASSLPRGVGNQPQH
TRBJ1-1	TRBV29-1	SVGGQPNTEAF
TRBJ2-2	TRBV30	AWSGGPNTGELF
TRBJ2-1	TRBV5-4	ASRSDAGAPNEQF
TRBJ2-7	TRBV7-9	ASSLGQADQQY
TRBJ2-1	TRBV25-1	ASSTRSDNEQF
TRBJ2-2	TRBV11-1	ASSFNQGATGELF
TRBJ2-3	TRBV5-1	ASSLDAGADTQY
TRBJ2-7	TRBV11-3	ASSPWTGYEQY
TRBJ2-7	TRBV19	ASSVTTGGQYEQY
TRBJ2-2	TRBV7-2	ASSLAGTVNTGELF
TRBJ1-5	TRBV30	AWSPGTGGSQPQH
TRBJ1-5	TRBV18	ASSRGGNQPQH
TRBJ1-3	TRBV29-1	SVAGQAGNTIY
TRBJ1-2	TRBV27	ASSPSERGIYGYT
TRBJ2-7	TRBV28	ASSSSGQSYEQY
TRBJ1-2	TRBV30	AWTGKGLSNYGYT
TRBJ2-7	TRBV4-1	ASPQRTPGTAYEQY
TRBJ1-1	TRBV28	ASSDPGTVNTEAF
TRBJ1-2	TRBV5-1	ASSLDSSSSYGYT
TRBJ2-6	TRBV30	AWRRGSGEVSGANVLT
TRBJ2-5	TRBV7-6	ASSGGETQY
TRBJ2-5	TRBV19	APGCGETQY
TRBJ1-1	TRBV30	AWSRDTGGAF
TRBJ2-7	TRBV5-1	ASSSAGGGEQY
TRBJ1-1	TRBV6-5	ASSYGGATTNTEAF
TRBJ2-7	TRBV9	ASSGAAASSYEQY
TRBJ2-3	TRBV19	ASSEVRTDTQY
TRBJ1-1	TRBV7-8	ASRKGFGNTEAF
TRBJ1-4	TRBV2	ASSGGQGTNEKLF
TRBJ1-5	TRBV18	ASSPPGGNQPQH